This T cell receptor (beta chain) derives from a study of blood T cell repertoires in COVID-19. Those enrolled in Seattle joined during active infection and were followed longitudinally afterward. TCRdb keeps only in-frame clones here, not all; method: immunoSEQ multiplex PCR. Of approximately 80,000 clones in the sample, 70% to 85% were seen once. Trimming removed 7 bases from V and 5 bases from J, with 14 bases in between. CDR3 length: 13 amino acids. Looked up from germline, CDR1 is MDHEN and CDR2 is SYDVKM. The chain couples TRBV28 to TRBJ1-2; D gene unclear. The sample was peripheral blood. This TCR was recovered from a woman older than 75 with COVID-19, enrolled during active disease. This CDR3 is CASKPSSGYGYTF. CDR3 in DNA: TGTGCCAGCAAACCTAGCAGTGGTTATGGCTACACCTTC.